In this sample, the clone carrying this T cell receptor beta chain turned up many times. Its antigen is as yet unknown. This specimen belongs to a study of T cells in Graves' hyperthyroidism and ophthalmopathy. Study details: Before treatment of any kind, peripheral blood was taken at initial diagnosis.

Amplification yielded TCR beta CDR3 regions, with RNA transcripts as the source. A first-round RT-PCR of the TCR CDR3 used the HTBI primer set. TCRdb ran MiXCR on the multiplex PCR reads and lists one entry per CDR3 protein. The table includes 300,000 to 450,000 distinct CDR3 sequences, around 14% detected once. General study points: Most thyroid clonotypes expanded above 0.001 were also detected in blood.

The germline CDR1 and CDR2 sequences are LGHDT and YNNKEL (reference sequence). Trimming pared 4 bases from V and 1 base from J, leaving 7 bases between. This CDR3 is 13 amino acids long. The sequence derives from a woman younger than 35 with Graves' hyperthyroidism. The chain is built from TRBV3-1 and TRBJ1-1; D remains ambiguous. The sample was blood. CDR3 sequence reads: CASSRQPNTEAFF. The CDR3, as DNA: TGTGCCAGCAGCCGGCAGCCGAACACTGAAGCTTTCTTT.